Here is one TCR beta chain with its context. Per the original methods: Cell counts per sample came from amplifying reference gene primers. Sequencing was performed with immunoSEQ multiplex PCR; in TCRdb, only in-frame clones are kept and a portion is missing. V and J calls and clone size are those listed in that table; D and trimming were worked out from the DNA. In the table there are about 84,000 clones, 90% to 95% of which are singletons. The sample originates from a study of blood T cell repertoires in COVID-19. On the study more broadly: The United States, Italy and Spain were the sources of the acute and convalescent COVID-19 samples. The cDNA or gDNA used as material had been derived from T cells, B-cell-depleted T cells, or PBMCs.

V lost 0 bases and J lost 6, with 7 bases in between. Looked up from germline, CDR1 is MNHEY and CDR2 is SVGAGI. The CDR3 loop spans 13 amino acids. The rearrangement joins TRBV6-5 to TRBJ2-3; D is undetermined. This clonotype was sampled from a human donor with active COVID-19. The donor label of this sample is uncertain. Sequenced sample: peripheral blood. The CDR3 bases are TGTGCCAGCAGTTACTCCCTGGCCGATACGCAGTATTTT. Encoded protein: CASSYSLADTQYF.